This TCR beta chain was identified in a study of beta chain features in type 1 diabetes (dated by TCRdb to the late 2010s). A note on the overall study: No differences in mean age, gender distribution, total cell number or subset yield were found between patients and healthy donors. Across all samples, around 99 million sorted cells were examined, and cell number per subset correlated strongly with RNA yield. The study compared the TCRB repertoires of sorted circulating CD4+ T cell subsets in recently diagnosed type 1 diabetes patients with those in matched healthy donors. Naive and central memory subsets were obtained from all 30 or so donors, but regulatory and stem cell-like memory subsets were isolated from only 8 patients and about 8 healthy donors.

The paper as a whole reports these results and caveats: Patients with type 1 diabetes made fewer insertions and deleted more nucleotides at VDJ recombination sites, implying thymic rearrangement abnormalities. Because the HLA sub-analyses included only small numbers of individuals, any influence of HLA type on TCRB rearrangement was left unresolved. Shorter templates might be favored by PCR, yet because patient and control samples were amplified and corrected together, any such skew would affect both groups equally. A moderate but significant shortening of TCRB CDR3 length was observed in type 1 diabetes patients in all four CD4+ subsets. Naive, central memory and regulatory TCRB repertoires appeared more similar among patients than among healthy donors. Because cDNA rather than genomic DNA was sequenced, highly expressing activated cells could have been over-represented, although no difference in activation and CD3 levels was found between groups.

Taken from cysteine to phenylalanine, the CDR3 has 15 residues. The kept DNA is CDR3 alone, 45 bases in frame from the first base. As encoded in the germline V gene (reference sequence), CDR1 is LNHDA while CDR2 is SQIVND. V trim: 6 bases; J trim: 5 bases; unmatched bases: 10. All of the isolated RNA was reverse transcribed with the High Capacity cDNA Reverse Transcription Kit, so expressed TCRB transcripts were sequenced. Deep immunoSEQ sequencing was performed on naive, central memory and regulatory T cell samples, with an average of around 3.4 million total reads per sample. After sorted cells were lysed in RLT buffer, RNA was extracted with DNase-treated RNeasy Micro or Mini kits, with the choice depending on cell number. Each cell subset was processed separately to prevent cross-contamination, with patient and healthy donor samples processed together. TCRB sequences were amplified from cDNA with the immunoSEQ multiplex PCR, producing 87-bp fragments spanning the CDR3 region. Sequencing of the amplicons was done on the Illumina HiSeq platform. From the authors' description of their analysis: Synthetic template baselines were used to correct PCR bias computationally, reads within Hamming distance 2 were collapsed together, and singletons that could not be merged were discarded. By aligning reads against IMGT, V, D and J genes, CDR3 length, and insertions or deletions at six rearrangement sites were assigned. Within each subset, clonotype counts were normalized to the number of sorted cells before true diversity and Gini coefficients were calculated with the tcR R package. The overlap coefficient, calculated on TCRB nucleotide sequences, was used to measure repertoire sharing. Out-of-frame TCRB sequences from naive cells were analyzed to stand in for the pre-selection repertoire. The source is immuneACCESS, and TCRdb retained only in-frame sequences with V and J called. Part of the clones is not carried over; for the studies checked, unresolved V genes explain less than half of this, and the remainder is unexplained. The DNA gave D and trimming, while V, J and clone size come from that table. Within this sample are about 650,000 clones, with around 12% of them counted one time only. 0.095% to 0.15% of the sample goes to the ten largest clones.

Each donor gave one peripheral blood draw, averaging approximately 110 mL, which was collected into heparinised tubes. A BD FACSAria II was used to sort naive, central memory, regulatory and stem cell-like memory CD4+ T cells with a panel that included CD45RO, CCR7, CD25, CD127, CD95 and CD27. Every sorted population had a purity above 95%. PBMCs were isolated right away by Lymphoprep density gradient centrifugation and were stained directly, without culture. So that batch effects would be minimized, each experiment stained and sorted samples in pairs, pairing one healthy donor with one patient. Notes on this clone: Which antigen it targets is not known. There are no base qualities to consult, and no much larger clone falls within one base.

Sequencing was done on a sample of naive CD4+ T cells from blood. According to the study, the label for this sample's cell subset or site signals: true naive CD4+ T cells. The sequence joins TRBV19 to TRBJ1-5; TRBD1 agrees with 7 junctional bases. This clonotype was obtained from a man aged 25 to 45 with type 1 diabetes. The DNA reads as follows: TGTGCCAGTAGGCCGCCGGGGACAGAGGATCAGCCCCAGCATTTT. Translated, it reads CASRPPGTEDQPQHF.